This is a list of T cell receptor beta chains from one sample in a study of cytomegalovirus exposure and HLA in healthy donors. TCRdb keeps only in-frame clones here, not all; method: immunoSEQ multiplex PCR. Its table records about 60,000 clones. The material sequenced was PBMCs. All receptors come from a boy between 10 and 17 years old in good health and CMV-seronegative. The CDR3 runs from the conserved cysteine through the conserved F or W. A D gene is named only where the DNA matches it firmly.

>TRBJ1-6|TRBV27|-
CASSLSAGPLHF
TGTGCCAGCAGTTTATCTGCGGGACCCCTCCACTTT
>TRBJ1-5|TRBV5-1|-
CASSLVPGEQPQHF
TGCGCCAGCAGCTTGGTGCCCGGGGAGCAGCCCCAGCATTTT
>TRBJ1-2|TRBV19|TRBD1
CARKSDRVVGACYGYTF
TGTGCCAGAAAATCGGACAGGGTAGTCGGTGCATGCTATGGCTACACCTTC
>TRBJ1-1|TRBV29-1|TRBD1
CSEQTGENTEAFF
TGCAGCGAGCAGACAGGGGAGAACACTGAAGCTTTCTTT
>TRBJ1-3|TRBV6-5|-
CASSLAGVEPGNTIYF
TGTGCCAGCAGTTTAGCCGGGGTAGAGCCTGGAAACACCATATATTTT
>TRBJ2-3|TRBV5-1|-
CASSLTTNTDTQYF
TGCGCCAGCAGCTTGACGACTAATACAGATACGCAGTATTTT
>TRBJ1-4|TRBV5-5|-
CASSLSGGLEKLFF
TGTGCCAGCAGCTTGTCGGGGGGACTTGAAAAACTGTTTTTT
>TRBJ2-7|TRBV7-2|-
CASSLEYGYEQYF
TGTGCCAGCAGCTTAGAATACGGCTACGAGCAGTACTTC
>TRBJ2-7|TRBV19|-
CASNTGDPAYEQYF
TGTGCCAGTAATACGGGGGACCCTGCCTACGAGCAGTACTTC
>TRBJ1-1|TRBV7-2|-
CASSAQPQGTAFF
TGTGCCAGCAGCGCGCAGCCTCAGGGAACAGCTTTCTTT
>TRBJ1-2|TRBV9|TRBD1
CASSVGQGVLNYGYTF
TGTGCCAGCAGCGTAGGGCAGGGGGTGCTCAACTATGGCTACACCTTC
>TRBJ2-7|TRBV30|TRBD2
CAWTSGSLFSDEQYF
TGTGCCTGGACTAGCGGGAGTTTGTTTTCCGACGAGCAGTACTTC
>TRBJ2-7|TRBV10-3|TRBD1
CAISPGTEYEQYF
TGTGCCATCAGCCCCGGGACAGAATACGAGCAGTACTTC
>TRBJ2-2|TRBV2|-
CASRGGNTGELFF
TGTGCCAGCAGGGGGGGGAACACCGGGGAGCTGTTTTTT
>TRBJ2-3|TRBV18|-
CASSPPGLVADTQYF
TGTGCCAGCTCACCACCGGGGCTGGTCGCAGATACGCAGTATTTT